This passage covers 18 T cell receptor beta chains from one sample sequenced in a study of blood T cells in healthy people across ages (dated by TCRdb to about 2015). The method was 5' RACE. Sequenced on an Illumina HiSeq 2500. A second roughly 6 to 12 cycle PCR used a sample-barcoded 5' primer and a J-beta primer mix. TCRdb trimmed the raw reads at Q25, called clones with MiXCR and kept productive beta chains. Entries that share a CDR3 protein sequence are merged under the most common genes and DNA. The sample has roughly 1.6 million distinct CDR3 sequences on record, about 32% of them singletons. Approximately 11% of the sample goes to the ten largest clones. What was sequenced was blood. These receptors were obtained from a woman aged 25 to 39 in good health.

This clonotype was counted between two and nine times. The rearrangement uses TRBV27 and TRBJ2-1, with D unresolved. Germline CDR1 and CDR2: MNHEY and SMNVEV (reference sequence). The CDR3 is made up of 12 amino acids. Trimming removed 6 bases from V and 8 bases from J, with 11 bases in between. This chain's CDR3 is CASRVSFHEQFF. As DNA, the CDR3 is TGTGCCAGCAGGGTTAGCTTCCATGAGCAGTTCTTC.

To note about this clonotype: A clone one base away is much larger, so this may be a read error. This chain uses TRBV29-1 with TRBJ1-2; 9 bases are shared with TRBD1. Looked up from germline, CDR1 is SQVTM and CDR2 is ANQGSEA. This CDR3 region has 12 residues. The CDR3 region is CSVGQGGYGHTF. The CDR3 coding sequence is TGCAGCGTGGGACAGGGTGGATATGGCCACACCTTC. Drawing the rest from reference TRBV29-1 and TRBJ1-2, the complete variable domain is SAVISQKPSRDICQRGTSLTIQCQVDSQVTMMFWYRQQPGQSLTLIATANQGSEATYESGFVIDKFPISRPNLTFSTLTVSNMSPEDSSIYLCSVGQGGYGHTFGSGTRLTVV.

In this sample, this clonotype turned up a few times. The chain has TRBV12-3 or TRBV12-4 and TRBJ2-3; TRBD2 agrees at 7 bases. CDR3 size: 15 residues. With V trimmed by 2 bases and J by 2 bases, 4 bases remained unmatched. The DNA for the CDR3 is TGTGCCAGCAGTTTAAAGCGGGGAAACACAGATACGCAGTATTTT. Translated, it gives CASSLKRGNTDTQYF.

The chain joins TRBV4-1 to TRBJ1-2; D unresolved. Between the trimmed V and J ends, which lost 3 bases and 0 bases, there was a span of 17 bases. This CDR3 has 17 amino acids. The germline V gene has CDR1 MGHRA and CDR2 YSYEKL. The CDR3 DNA reads TGCGCCAGCAGCCACTTGACGGACGAGCTTTCTAACTATGGCTACACCTTC. Translating it yields CASSHLTDELSNYGYTF.

This clonotype was seen only a few times. The chain carries TRBV24-1 and TRBJ1-5; D is undetermined. V lost 10 bases and J lost 6, with 15 bases in between. Germline lookup yields CDR1 KGHDR and CDR2 SFDVKD. This CDR3 spans 13 amino acids. CDR3: CATGGNPGQPQHF. For the CDR3, the DNA is TGTGCCACAGGAGGCAATCCAGGTCAGCCCCAGCATTTT.

The rearrangement uses TRBV20-1 and TRBJ1-4; D is unresolved. Trimming stripped 3 bases from V and 5 bases from J, with 10 bases between. CDR1 is DFQATT, CDR2 SNEGSKA, per germline (reference sequence). The length of the CDR3 is 13 residues. The CDR3: CSARSQENEKLFF. The CDR3 DNA sequence: TGCAGTGCTAGGAGTCAAGAGAATGAAAAACTGTTTTTT.

This clonotype was recorded a few times. The J gene is TRBJ2-1, the V gene TRBV11-2; 10 nucleotides line up with TRBD2. The germline gives CDR1 SGHAT, CDR2 FQNNGV. Unmatched junction bases numbered 3, after V lost 4 bases and J lost 3 bases. The CDR3 length is 15 residues. CDR3 protein: CASSWSGGDYNEQFF. CDR3 DNA: TGTGCCAGCAGCTGGAGCGGGGGGGACTACAATGAGCAGTTCTTC. Using reference TRBV11-2 and TRBJ2-1 for the parts outside the CDR3, the full variable domain is EAGVAQSPRYKIIEKRQSVAFWCNPISGHATLYWYQQILGQGPKLLIQFQNNGVVDDSQLPKDRFSAERLKGVDSTLKIQPAKLEDSAVYLCASSWSGGDYNEQFFGPGTRLTVL.

This chain joins TRBV30 and TRBJ1-1; possibly TRBD1 for D (6 bases). The V end lost 4 bases, the J end lost 3 bases, and 12 bases lay between the germline ends. Germline V gene lookup returns CDR1 GTSNPN and CDR2 SVGIG (reference sequence). This CDR3 has 13 amino acids. The CDR3 spells CAWTRDTYTEAFF. The CDR3 coding sequence is TGTGCCTGGACCCGGGACACCTACACTGAAGCTTTCTTT.

This clonotype was seen ten or more times. The rearrangement links TRBV27 to TRBJ2-7; 7 nucleotides line up with TRBD2. Germline V gives CDR1 MNHEY, CDR2 SMNVEV (reference sequence). This CDR3 is 15 amino acids long. J lost 3 bases, V lost 5 bases, and 10 bases had no gene match. This CDR3 reads CASSVAGTIFYEQYF. Here the CDR3 DNA reads TGTGCCAGCAGTGTTGCCGGGACTATCTTCTACGAGCAGTACTTC.

The rearrangement links TRBV6-5 to TRBJ2-5; D not certain. Germline CDR1 MNHEY, CDR2 SVGAGI. The germline V and J ends were trimmed by 0 bases and 5 bases, with 10 bases remaining between them. This CDR3 is 14 amino acids long. CDR3 region: CASSYSGVWETQYF. The DNA of the CDR3 is TGTGCCAGCAGTTACTCTGGGGTTTGGGAGACCCAGTACTTC.

This clonotype appeared a few times. The chain recombines TRBV25-1 with TRBJ2-5, with 10 nucleotides matching TRBD1. Judging by the DNA end, TRBJ2-7 fits better; the J call may be wrong. This CDR3 is 13 amino acids long. Germline V gene sequence: CDR1 MGHDK, CDR2 SYGVNS. CDR3 protein: CARTGGPAYEQYF. CDR3 coding DNA: TGTGCCAGGACAGGGGGCCCTGCTTACGAGCAGTACTTC.

This clonotype was recorded a few times. V usage is TRBV5-1 and J usage is TRBJ2-3; 7 bases line up with TRBD1. Losses at the gene ends were 9 bases for V and 6 bases for J; bases not matched to a gene: 16. The germline V gene has CDR1 SGHRS and CDR2 YFSETQ. The CDR3 length is 15 residues. The DNA for the CDR3 is TGCGCCACCTCCCACACAGGGGTTGGTCTGGATACGCAGTATTTT. It translates to CATSHTGVGLDTQYF.

Points on this clonotype: A much larger clone differs from this one at a single base, so this may be a read error. The rearrangement joins TRBV29-1 to TRBJ2-7, with 12 nucleotides matching TRBD2. V shed 5 bases and J 7 bases; nucleotides not matched to a gene: 15. The CDR3 totals 16 residues. Germline CDR1 is SQVTM and CDR2 is ANQGSEA. The CDR3 DNA follows: TGCAGCGTTTTGCCTTGGACTAGCGGGGCTGGGGGTGAGCAGTACTTC. The encoded protein is CSVLPWTSGAGGEQYF.

The sample holds a few counts of this clonotype. This sequence joins TRBV7-9 and TRBJ2-3; no clear D. Germline V gene sequence: CDR1 SEHNR, CDR2 FQNEAQ (reference sequence). The V end was cut by 2 bases, the J end by 0 bases, with 6 bases between. The CDR3 length is 14 residues. This CDR3 is CASSLMASTDTQYF. The CDR3, as DNA: TGTGCCAGCAGCTTAATGGCTAGCACAGATACGCAGTATTTT.

This clonotype was picked up a small number of times. CDR3 sequence: CSAPRGGSYTGELFF. The CDR3 DNA sequence: TGCAGTGCTCCCCGAGGCGGGAGCTACACCGGGGAGCTGTTTTTT. This chain links TRBV20-1 with TRBJ2-2, with 7 bases that match TRBD2. The CDR3 is made up of 15 amino acids. Germline values: CDR1 DFQATT, CDR2 SNEGSKA (reference sequence). The J segment lost 3 bases and the V segment lost 5 bases, leaving 9 bases of the junction unmatched.

DNA of the CDR3: TGCGCCAGCAGCCACTCGGGACTAGCGGGAGGGGCCGGGTCCTACAATGAGCAGTTCTTC. It translates to CASSHSGLAGGAGSYNEQFF. J is TRBJ2-1 and V is TRBV4-1; 16 bases align to TRBD2. The CDR3 spans 20 residues. CDR1 is MGHRA, CDR2 YSYEKL, per germline. Trimming took 3 bases from V and 1 from J; bases not matched to a gene: 9.

The V gene is TRBV24-1, the J gene TRBJ2-3; 7 positions match TRBD2. Germline CDR1 KGHDR, CDR2 SFDVKD. The V segment lost 7 bases and the J segment 6 bases; nucleotides outside the gene matches: 12. The CDR3 totals 15 residues. The DNA for the CDR3 is TGTGCCACCAGCCCGGGGGGAGGAGAGTTTGATACGCAGTATTTT. Protein: CATSPGGGEFDTQYF.

This clonotype turned up a few times. The genes are TRBV18 and TRBJ1-1; D is uncertain. CDR3 length equals 13 residues. Trimming removed 6 bases at V and 6 bases at J, with 14 bases between. Germline CDR1 and CDR2: KGHSH and LQKENI. The CDR3 coding sequence is TGTGCCAGCTCGCGTCAACGTGGGGCTGAAGCTTTCTTT. It yields the protein CASSRQRGAEAFF. Full variable domain (rest looked up from reference TRBV18 and TRBJ1-1): NAGVMQNPRHLVRRRGQEARLRCSPMKGHSHVYWYRQLPEEGLKFMVYLQKENIIDESGMPKERFSAEFPKEGPSILRIQQVVRGDSAAYFCASSRQRGAEAFFGQGTRLTVV.